Listed here are 17 T cell receptor beta chains from one sample, sequenced in a study of T cells expressing NK-cell markers. TCRdb re-analyzed the 5' RACE reads; it lists each CDR3 protein once, without DNA. The sample spans 400,000 to 500,000 distinct CDR3 sequences; the ten largest clones claim under 7.5%. Material: blood T cells: a sorted CD56 or NKG2C T cell subset, CD4+ or CD8+ T cells, or bulk PBMC T cells (not recorded which). The source of these receptors is a woman between 18 and 69 years old in good health.

The V call is TRBV29-1, the J call TRBJ2-7; without DNA, the TCRdb call of TRBD2 cannot be checked. Germline V gives CDR1 SQVTM, CDR2 ANQGSEA. This CDR3 has 11 residues. CDR3 sequence: CSGELAGEQYF.

This chain joins TRBV3-1 and TRBJ2-1; TCRdb's D gene call, TRBD1, goes unchecked for lack of DNA. The CDR3 runs 15 residues. Germline V gene data show CDR1 as LGHDT and CDR2 as YNNKEL (reference sequence). The CDR3 loop reads CASSPARGRYNEQFF.

The V and J genes are TRBV7-9 and TRBJ2-1; with no DNA, the TCRdb D assignment of TRBD1 cannot be verified. The CDR3 totals 12 residues. CDR1 SEHNR and CDR2 FQNEAQ come from the germline V gene (reference sequence). The CDR3 here is CASSFPLQEQFF.

The chain couples TRBV4-3 to TRBJ1-1; with no DNA, the TCRdb D assignment of TRBD1 cannot be verified. Germline CDR1 and CDR2: LGHNA and YSLEER. The CDR3 has 16 residues. This CDR3 is CASSQGFPGLLTEAFF.

The V call is TRBV12-3 or TRBV12-4, the J call TRBJ2-1; the TRBD1 assignment by TCRdb is unverifiable without DNA. The CDR3 spans 19 residues. The CDR3 sequence: CASSLEFVGGDRGIAEQFF.

The chain combines TRBV4-3 with TRBJ2-6. The CDR3 is 17 amino acids. CDR1 and CDR2 from the germline V gene are LGHNA and YSLEER. The CDR3: CASSQDFSGSGANVLTF.

V and J are TRBV28 and TRBJ1-2. Germline V gene data show CDR1 as MDHEN and CDR2 as SYDVKM. This CDR3 has 12 residues. The CDR3: CASSFVGNGYTF.

The chain recombines TRBV15 with TRBJ2-1; TCRdb's D call, TRBD2, is unchecked because there is no DNA. This CDR3 comprises 16 residues. The germline V gene encodes CDR1 LNHNV and CDR2 YYDKDF (reference sequence). The CDR3 sequence: CATSATLAGAGDEQFF.

The rearrangement uses TRBV20-1 and TRBJ2-2; TCRdb calls TRBD2, which cannot be checked without DNA. The CDR3 has 12 residues. CDR1 is DFQATT and CDR2 is SNEGSKA in the germline V gene (reference sequence). Here the CDR3 reads CSAPVAGRELFF.

This chain uses TRBV2 with TRBJ2-1; the TRBD1 assignment by TCRdb is unverifiable without DNA. The CDR3 totals 14 residues. Germline V gene lookup returns CDR1 SNHLY and CDR2 FYNNEI. CDR3: CASSRGINEYEQFF.

The genes are TRBV29-1 and TRBJ2-7; TCRdb picks TRBD1, but there is no DNA to check that call. The germline V gene has CDR1 SQVTM and CDR2 ANQGSEA. The length of the CDR3 is 14 residues. CDR3 amino acids: CSVELQAAAYEQYF.

The V call is TRBV28, the J call TRBJ2-7. The germline V gene encodes CDR1 MDHEN and CDR2 SYDVKM. This CDR3 region has 11 residues. The CDR3 is CASMSAYEQYF.

The chain joins TRBV7-6 to TRBJ2-1; TCRdb's D call, TRBD2, is unchecked because there is no DNA. Germline V gene sequence: CDR1 SGHVS, CDR2 FNYEAQ. There are 16 residues in the CDR3. The CDR3 loop is CASSLASGGAGNEQFF. Full variable domain (rest looked up from reference TRBV7-6 and TRBJ2-1): GAGVSQSPRYKVTKRGQDVALRCDPISGHVSLYWYRQALGQGPEFLTYFNYEAQQDKSGLPNDRFSAERPEGSISTLTIQRTEQRDSAMYRCASSLASGGAGNEQFFGPGTRLTVL.

The rearrangement uses TRBV19 and TRBJ2-1. Germline V gene sequence: CDR1 LNHDA, CDR2 SQIVND (reference sequence). The CDR3 totals 13 residues. CDR3: CASSIYGNNEQFF.

The V gene is TRBV4-2, the J gene TRBJ1-4. The CDR3 is 13 residues long. CDR1 LGHNA and CDR2 YNFKEQ come from the germline V gene. The CDR3 reads CASSQDLREKLFF.

The CDR3 reads CSASPGVVTQYF. This chain links TRBV20-1 with TRBJ2-5; TCRdb outputs TRBD1, but without DNA this stays unchecked. The CDR3 extends over 12 amino acids. CDR1 and CDR2 from the germline V gene are DFQATT and SNEGSKA (reference sequence).

The chain has TRBV5-1 and TRBJ2-1; TCRdb reports TRBD1, a call that lacks DNA to check it against. Germline V gene sequence: CDR1 SGHRS, CDR2 YFSETQ. This CDR3 has 16 residues. CDR3: CASSPLRDPSYNEQFF.